This T cell receptor (beta chain) stems from a study of identical twins' blood T cells (dated by TCRdb to 2012 to 2014). Looking at the study overall: The approximately 12 libraries, six for the alpha chain and six for the beta chain, together yielded about 50 million Illumina reads. To assess how genetics influences repertoire formation, the study used next-generation sequencing to compare the TCR alpha and beta chain repertoires of three pairs of monozygous twins. Broader findings and caveats from the paper: V gene usage, even among non-selected out-of-frame TCRbeta clonotypes, was reported to be markedly more similar within twin pairs than between unrelated donors. The number of shared CDR3 clonotypes between two donors was mainly determined by the product of their cloneset sizes, and twins did not clearly deviate from this trend. Among the most abundant TCRbeta clonotypes, each donor shared more CDR3 sequences with her twin than with unrelated donors. Validation by independent studies was stated to be required for the proposed role of the TCRalpha J segment in MHC recognition during thymic selection. Because the twins were raised together, environmental influences could not be ruled out as an explanation for the similarity between twins.

Preparation of the library involved 5' RACE. The sequencer was an Illumina Genome Analyzer IIx. To prepare the RNA-based TCR cDNA libraries, a previously described protocol was followed, with several modifications. Sample-specific barcodes were introduced on both ends of each TCR cDNA library during cDNA synthesis and amplification to prevent cross-contamination. From the authors' description of their analysis: Each individual had between about 95,000 and nearly 550,000 identified clonotypes, and each library contained roughly 2 to 3.6 million CDR3-containing reads. After reads with improper barcode index combinations were thrown out, a cloneset for each library was built using the MiTCR software. While assembling CDR3 clonotypes, MiTCR corrected PCR and sequencing errors and either filtered or rescued low-quality reads. Artificial out-of-frame clonotypes were removed by being mapped to in-frame sequences, with one indel in the CDR3 allowed. Similarity of V and J gene usage between donors was measured as Jensen-Shannon divergence divided by mean entropy. The public reads were reanalyzed by TCRdb: fastp trimming at Q25, MiXCR alignment, in-frame beta chains only. Under each unique CDR3 protein, matching rows form one entry showing the most common genes and DNA. TCRdb assigned the V and J calls; the authors' analysis was not used. The sample has 300,000 to 400,000 distinct CDR3 sequences on record, approximately 30% of them singletons. The biggest ten clones account for approximately 6.6% of the sample.

Donors were six healthy women forming three monozygous twin pairs. All three twin pairs had been raised together and were thought likely to have encountered the same vaccines and infectious agents. TCR cDNA libraries were prepared from RNA that was isolated from peripheral blood mononuclear cells. To note about this clonotype: This receptor's antigen is unknown. Base-call qualities are not available, and no considerably larger clone is one nucleotide away.

From cysteine to phenylalanine, the CDR3 is 12 amino acids long. The sequence is cut down to CDR3 DNA, 36 bases in frame from base 1. CDR1 and CDR2 were assigned from the germline V gene (reference sequence) as DFQATT and SNEGSKA. V loses 5 bases of germline sequence and J loses 4 bases, and the interval between the two ends is 8 bases. The sequence links TRBV20-1 to TRBJ2-2; the D segment could be TRBD1, given 5 matching bases. Sequenced: PBMCs. The sequence was obtained from a woman between 18 and 55 years old in good health. The CDR3 corresponds to CSAARGTGELFF. The DNA sequence is given as TGCAGTGCTGCAAGGGGCACCGGGGAGCTGTTTTTT.